These 28 T cell receptor beta chains were all obtained from the same sample, sequenced in a study of T cells in Graves' hyperthyroidism and ophthalmopathy. Authors of the study amplified TCR beta CDR3 regions from RNA transcripts. HTBI primers were employed in a first-round RT-PCR of the TCR CDR3. TCRdb passed the multiplex PCR reads through MiXCR, listing each CDR3 protein once. The sample yields roughly 580,000 distinct CDR3 sequences, about 15% seen once. The source material was blood. The receptors here all came from a woman under 40 with Graves' hyperthyroidism that later progressed to Graves' ophthalmopathy.

This clonotype occurred a few times. A read error may be the cause here, since a much bigger clone is one base away. The DNA of the CDR3 is TGTGCCAGCAGGCGGGGGACAAGACCAGAAGCTTTCTTT. It is translated as CASRRGTRPEAFF. The chain uses TRBV3-1 and TRBJ1-1, with D possibly being TRBD1 (6 bases). The CDR3 is 13 amino acids. Trimming shortened V by 6 bases and J by 8 bases, and 16 bases separated the two germline ends. The germline V gene has CDR1 LGHDT and CDR2 YNNKEL (reference sequence). The full variable domain, rest sourced from reference TRBV3-1 and TRBJ1-1, is DTAVSQTPKYLVTQMGNDKSIKCEQNLGHDTMYWYKQDSKKFLKIMFSYNNKELIINETVPNRFSPKSPDKAHLNLHINSLELGDSAVYFCASRRGTRPEAFFGQGTRLTVV.

This clonotype turned up a few times. The chain is built from TRBV6-1 and TRBJ2-5; D is ambiguous. This CDR3 is 10 amino acids long. Germline values: CDR1 MNHNS, CDR2 SASEGT. Trimming removed 8 bases at V and 3 bases at J, with 4 bases between. CDR3 sequence (DNA): TGTGCCAGCCTCGAAGAGACCCAGTACTTC. Translating gives CASLEETQYF.

This clonotype was counted ten times or more. The J gene is TRBJ1-2, the V gene TRBV30; D unclear. Trimming stripped 8 bases from V and 7 bases from J, with 8 bases between. CDR1 GTSNPN and CDR2 SVGIG come from the germline V gene (reference sequence). The CDR3 length is 9 residues. The CDR3 protein is CAGGSGYTF. The CDR3 region has the DNA TGTGCCGGAGGAAGTGGCTACACCTTC.

In its sample, this clonotype was seen many times. The rearrangement joins TRBV4-1 to TRBJ1-1, with a weak D call TRBD1 (5 bases). Germline V gives CDR1 MGHRA, CDR2 YSYEKL. The CDR3 sequence is 15 residues long. V was trimmed by 0 bases and J by 6 bases, leaving 14 bases between them. CDR3 sequence (DNA): TGCGCCAGCAGCCAAGAAATGCGGGGGTGGTCTGAAGCTTTCTTT. Translation: CASSQEMRGWSEAFF.

This clonotype was seen ten or more times. The gene calls are TRBV6-6 and TRBJ2-1; maybe TRBD2 (6 bases). V dropped 2 bases and J dropped 5 bases, with 22 bases sitting between them. The CDR3 runs to 18 residues. Per the germline V gene, CDR1 is MNHNY and CDR2 is SVGAGI (reference sequence). CDR3 DNA: TGTGCCAGCAGTTACAGGTCTAGCGAGCGTGTGCTCCACAATGAGCAGTTCTTC. Its protein is CASSYRSSERVLHNEQFF.

This chain connects TRBV7-9 to TRBJ2-5; 11 bases line up with TRBD2. The CDR3 spans 14 residues. Germline CDR1 reads SEHNR; CDR2 reads FQNEAQ (reference sequence). The V gene end was trimmed by 5 bases and the J gene end by 5 bases; junction bases not matched to a gene: 4. CDR3: CASSQTSGTETQYF. The CDR3 DNA is TGTGCCAGCAGCCAGACTAGCGGGACCGAGACCCAGTACTTC.

This clonotype was recorded at least ten times. V is TRBV5-8 and J is TRBJ2-5, with D perhaps given as TRBD1 or TRBD2 (5 bases each). This CDR3 comprises 12 residues. With 5 bases removed from V and 4 bases from J, the gap between germline ends came to 9 bases. The germline CDR1 and CDR2 sequences are SGHTS and YDEGEE. The chain's CDR3 is CASSWDRETQYF. The CDR3 nucleotides are TGTGCCAGCAGTTGGGACCGAGAGACCCAGTACTTC.

This clonotype was seen ten or more times. The rearrangement joins TRBV10-2 to TRBJ1-5; D gene ambiguous. V dropped 2 bases and J dropped 0 bases, with 11 bases sitting between them. There are 16 residues in the CDR3. CDR1 and CDR2 (germline): WSHSY, SAAADI. CDR3 in DNA: TGCGCCAGCAGTGAGGCCGGGAGCCATAGCAATCAGCCCCAGCATTTT. Residues: CASSEAGSHSNQPQHF.

This sequence joins TRBV10-2 and TRBJ2-2; the D gene is possibly TRBD2 (5 bases). Trimming cost V 4 bases and J 5 bases, with 14 bases left between them. Germline V gene data show CDR1 as WSHSY and CDR2 as SAAADI. This CDR3 comprises 15 residues. The CDR3 DNA follows: TGCGCCAGCAGTGCGATCGGAGGATTTACCGGGGAGCTGTTTTTT. Amino acid sequence: CASSAIGGFTGELFF.

There are many counts of this clonotype. This chain joins TRBV6-1 and TRBJ2-5; 14 nucleotides match TRBD2. J was trimmed by 5 bases and V by 6 bases; bases with no gene match: 5. The CDR3 contains 15 residues. Looked up from germline, CDR1 is MNHNS and CDR2 is SASEGT. CDR3 region: CASSTGTSGSETQYF. CDR3 DNA: TGTGCCAGCAGCACCGGGACTAGCGGGAGTGAGACCCAGTACTTC.

This clonotype has at least ten counts. The genes are TRBV18 and TRBJ2-3, with TRBD2 matching 10 bases. Trimming took 3 bases from V and 2 from J; bases not matched to a gene: 5. Germline values: CDR1 KGHSH, CDR2 LQKENI. This CDR3 has 16 residues. The CDR3 DNA sequence: TGTGCCAGCTCACCCTTAGCGGGGGGCCTCACAGATACGCAGTATTTT. This gives the protein CASSPLAGGLTDTQYF.

This clonotype was counted ten times or more. The V call is TRBV28, the J call TRBJ1-1; weak D call: TRBD1 (6 bases). The germline gives CDR1 MDHEN, CDR2 SYDVKM. V was shortened by 8 bases and J by 1 base, with 11 bases between the two germline ends. The CDR3 covers 13 residues. The DNA for the CDR3 is TGTGCCAGCCAAAACAGGGCGAACACTGAAGCTTTCTTT. Translating it yields CASQNRANTEAFF.

Many counts were recorded for this clonotype. The V call is TRBV20-1, the J call TRBJ1-5; 8 bases are a match to TRBD1. Germline values: CDR1 DFQATT, CDR2 SNEGSKA (reference sequence). J was trimmed by 6 bases and V by 4 bases; bases with no gene match: 5. There are 13 residues in the CDR3. CDR3 in amino acids: CSAKGQGGQPQHF. CDR3 DNA sequence: TGCAGTGCTAAAGGACAGGGCGGTCAGCCCCAGCATTTT.

This clonotype was counted ten times or more. The J gene is TRBJ1-5, the V gene TRBV2, with a possible D match to TRBD1 (5 bases). With 6 bases removed from V and 6 bases from J, the gap between germline ends came to 15 bases. Germline CDR1 SNHLY, CDR2 FYNNEI. CDR3 length: 14 residues. The chain's CDR3 is CASSGGGGSQPQHF. CDR3 coding DNA: TGTGCCAGCAGCGGGGGGGGTGGAAGTCAGCCCCAGCATTTT.

J is TRBJ2-5 and V is TRBV7-9; TRBD2 matches at 13 bases. The CDR3 extends over 16 amino acids. In germline, CDR1 is SEHNR, CDR2 FQNEAQ (reference sequence). Trimming took 6 bases from V and 4 from J; bases not matched to a gene: 8. DNA for the CDR3: TGTGCCAGCAGACCGCGGACTAGCGGGAGTATAGAGACCCAGTACTTC. Translating it yields CASRPRTSGSIETQYF. Together with reference TRBV7-9 and TRBJ2-5, the CDR3 gives the full variable domain: DTGVSQNPRHKITKRGQNVTFRCDPISEHNRLYWYRQTLGQGPEFLTYFQNEAQLEKSRLLSDRFSAERPKGSFSTLEIQRTEQGDSAMYLCASRPRTSGSIETQYFGPGTRLLVL.

The chain joins TRBV5-5 to TRBJ2-7, with D maybe TRBD2 (5 bases). The CDR3 extends over 13 amino acids. Germline values: CDR1 SGHKS, CDR2 YYEKEE (reference sequence). V was clipped by 4 bases and J by 2 bases, with 10 bases between them. The CDR3: CASSRYGAYEQYF. CDR3 DNA: TGTGCCAGCAGCAGATACGGGGCCTACGAGCAGTACTTC.

This clonotype was seen repeatedly, ten times or more. The genes are TRBV6-1 and TRBJ1-6, with D maybe TRBD1 (5 bases). Trimming removed 6 bases at V and 3 bases at J, with 12 bases between. CDR1 and CDR2 from the germline V gene are MNHNS and SASEGT. The CDR3 spans 15 residues. CDR3 protein: CASRRDSLYNSPLHF. The CDR3 DNA reads TGTGCCAGCAGACGAGACAGCCTCTATAATTCACCCCTCCACTTT.

The chain couples TRBV5-1 to TRBJ1-4; possible D gene TRBD1, 5 bases. Between the trimmed V and J ends, which lost 4 bases and 8 bases, there was a span of 15 bases. The CDR3 has 14 amino acids. The germline gives CDR1 SGHRS, CDR2 YFSETQ. The CDR3: CASSLGEAGEKLFF. The CDR3 region has the DNA TGCGCCAGCAGCCTGGGGGAGGCGGGGGAAAAACTGTTTTTT.

This clonotype was seen more than once but under ten times. The chain combines TRBV12-3 or TRBV12-4 with TRBJ2-7, with D unclear. The V gene lost 3 bases and the J gene lost 4 bases, with 19 bases spanning the gap. The CDR3 loop spans 16 amino acids. The CDR3 DNA reads TGTGCCAGCAGTTTTTCTCTCGGTATCGGGTTTTACGAGCAGTACTTC. It is translated as CASSFSLGIGFYEQYF.

The V call is TRBV18, the J call TRBJ2-3; unclear D gene. V shed 3 bases and J shed 2 bases, with 12 bases lying between them. The CDR3 contains 15 residues. From germline, CDR1 is KGHSH and CDR2 LQKENI. For the CDR3, the DNA is TGTGCCAGCTCACCTATATTGGAATCCACAGATACGCAGTATTTT. Protein: CASSPILESTDTQYF.

At least ten counts were recorded for this clonotype. V is TRBV29-1 and J is TRBJ2-5, with D unresolved. This CDR3 is built from 14 residues. Germline CDR1 and CDR2: SQVTM and ANQGSEA. Trimming took 0 bases from V and 1 from J, leaving 9 bases between them. The CDR3 DNA follows: TGCAGCGTTGAAGATCCGGACGGCCAAGAGACCCAGTACTTC. Protein: CSVEDPDGQETQYF.

The genes are TRBV28 and TRBJ2-6; the match to TRBD2 covers 10 bases. The ends lost 5 bases at V and 0 bases at J; junction bases unmatched: 1. CDR3 length: 16 amino acids. Germline CDR1 MDHEN, CDR2 SYDVKM. The CDR3 region has the DNA TGTGCCAGCAGTACTAGCGGGATCTCTGGGGCCAACGTCCTGACTTTC. Amino acids: CASSTSGISGANVLTF.

This clonotype was detected only a few times. The J gene is TRBJ2-1, the V gene TRBV4-3; maybe TRBD2 (7 bases). The CDR3 runs to 15 residues. Germline assignment: CDR1 LGHNA and CDR2 YSLEER. The V and J ends lost 4 bases and 3 bases respectively, with 13 bases between them. CDR3: CASSPGGWFYNEQFF. CDR3 coding DNA: TGCGCCAGCAGCCCGGGGGGCTGGTTCTACAATGAGCAGTTCTTC.

This clonotype was counted at least ten times. V is TRBV7-3 and J is TRBJ2-7, with D possibly matching TRBD2 (6 bases). The germline V gene encodes CDR1 SGHTA and CDR2 FQGTGA. V dropped 5 bases and J dropped 4 bases, with 15 bases sitting between them. The CDR3 extends over 14 amino acids. The CDR3 here is CASSPGGPLYEQYF. The CDR3 bases are TGTGCCAGCAGCCCTGGAGGGCCGTTATACGAGCAGTACTTC.

This clonotype was seen a few times. The V gene is TRBV12-3 or TRBV12-4, the J gene TRBJ2-6; D gene unclear. The length of the CDR3 is 13 residues. The germline V and J ends were trimmed by 6 bases and 9 bases, with 12 bases remaining between them. The CDR3: CASRSAGVNVLTF. The CDR3 nucleotides read TGTGCCAGCAGGAGCGCCGGAGTCAACGTCCTGACTTTC.

Many counts were recorded for this clonotype. The V call is TRBV7-9, the J call TRBJ2-7, with 10 nucleotides matching TRBD2. The CDR3 spans 16 residues. J was trimmed by 3 bases and V by 3 bases; bases with no gene match: 8. Germline V gene sequence: CDR1 SEHNR, CDR2 FQNEAQ (reference sequence). The CDR3 DNA is TGTGCCAGCAGCTTTAGCGGGAGGACTATTCACTACGAGCAGTACTTC. Translation: CASSFSGRTIHYEQYF.

At least ten counts were recorded for this clonotype. J is TRBJ2-1 and V is TRBV3-1; D ambiguous. The CDR3 loop spans 12 amino acids. V lost 1 base and J 7 bases, leaving 5 bases between the germline ends. Germline V gene data show CDR1 as LGHDT and CDR2 as YNNKEL (reference sequence). As DNA, the CDR3 is TGTGCCAGCAGCCAAGTGGTAAATGAGCAGTTCTTC. It yields the protein CASSQVVNEQFF.

In this sample, this clonotype turned up many times. The gene calls are TRBV6-1 and TRBJ2-3, with TRBD2 identical over 9 bases. J gave up 3 bases and V 4 bases, and 11 bases lay outside the gene matches. Germline V lookup: CDR1 MNHNS, CDR2 SASEGT. This CDR3 is 17 amino acids long. The CDR3 region is CASSGVAGVKRTDTQYF. As DNA, the CDR3 is TGTGCCAGCAGTGGGGTAGCGGGAGTCAAGAGAACAGATACGCAGTATTTT.